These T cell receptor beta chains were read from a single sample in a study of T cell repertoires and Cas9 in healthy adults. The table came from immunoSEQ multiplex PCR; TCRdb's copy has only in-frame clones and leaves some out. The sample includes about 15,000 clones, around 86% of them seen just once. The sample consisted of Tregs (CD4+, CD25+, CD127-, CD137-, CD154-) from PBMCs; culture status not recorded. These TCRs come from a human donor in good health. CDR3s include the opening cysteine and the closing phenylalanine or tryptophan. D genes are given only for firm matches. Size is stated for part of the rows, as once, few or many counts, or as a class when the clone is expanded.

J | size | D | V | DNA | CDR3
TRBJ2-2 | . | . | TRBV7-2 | TGTGCCAGCAGCTCATATAGCGGATACACCGGGGAGCTGTTTTTT | CASSSYSGYTGELFF
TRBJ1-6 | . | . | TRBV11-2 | TGTGCCAGCAGCTTACTTCGCTTTGACTTCCCTAATTCACCCCTCCACTTT | CASSLLRFDFPNSPLHF
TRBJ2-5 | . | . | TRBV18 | TGTGCCAGCTCACCCCCGTCTTTGAAAGAGACCCAGTACTTC | CASSPPSLKETQYF
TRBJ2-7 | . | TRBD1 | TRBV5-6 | TGTGCCAGCTGGGACAGGGAATACGAGCAGTACTTC | CASWDREYEQYF
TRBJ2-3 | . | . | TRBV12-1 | TGTGCCAGCAGCGCACTCCCGGGACTCCTTGCGCAGTATTTT | CASSALPGLLAQYF
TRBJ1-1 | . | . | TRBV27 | TGTGCCAGCAGTTTAGGTAGAGCATCCGCCGCTTTCTTT | CASSLGRASAAFF
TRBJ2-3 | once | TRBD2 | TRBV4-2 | TGTGCCAGCAGTTTCATTACCGGGGGGGCAGATACGCAGTATTTT | CASSFITGGADTQYF
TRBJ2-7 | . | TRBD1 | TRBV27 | TGTGCCAGCAGCAGAACCGGGACAGGGACCTACGAGCAGTACTTC | CASSRTGTGTYEQYF
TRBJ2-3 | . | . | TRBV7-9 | TGTGCCAGCAGCCGCCGGGGCACAGATACGCAGTATTTT | CASSRRGTDTQYF
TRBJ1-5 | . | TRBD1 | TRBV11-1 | TGTGCCAGCAGCCCGGACAGGTACAATCAGCCCCAGCATTTT | CASSPDRYNQPQHF
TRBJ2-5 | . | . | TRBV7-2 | TGTGCCAGCAGCTTAGTCGGGGAGACCCAGTACTTC | CASSLVGETQYF
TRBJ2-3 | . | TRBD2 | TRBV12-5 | TGTGCTAGTCCTGAACTGGGGGGGGGTACAGATACGCAGTATTTT | CASPELGGGTDTQYF
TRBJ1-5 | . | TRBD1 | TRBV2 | TGTGCCAGCAGTCCACAGGGGGCTGGTAGCAATCAGCCCCAGCATTTT | CASSPQGAGSNQPQHF
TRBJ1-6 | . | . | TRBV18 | TGTGCCAGCTCACCAACAGGGTCGGGGTCACCCCTCCACTTT | CASSPTGSGSPLHF
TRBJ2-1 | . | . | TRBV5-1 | TGCGCCAGCAGCTTTCAGGGTAGTGGGGGTTCATACAATGAGCAGTTCTTC | CASSFQGSGGSYNEQFF
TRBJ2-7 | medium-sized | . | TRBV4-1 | TGCGCCAGCAGCCAAGGCGCCGGGGCCTACGAGCAGTACTTC | CASSQGAGAYEQYF
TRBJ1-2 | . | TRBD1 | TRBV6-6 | TGTGCCAGCAGTTACACAGGGGGCTCTAACTATGGCTACACCTTC | CASSYTGGSNYGYTF
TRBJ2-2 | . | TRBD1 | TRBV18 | TGTGCCAGCTCACCACAGGGACAGTACACCGGGGAGCTGTTTTTT | CASSPQGQYTGELFF
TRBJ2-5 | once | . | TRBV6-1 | TGTGCCAGCAGTGAACAACCGGCTACCCGGGGAGAGACCCAGTACTTC | CASSEQPATRGETQYF
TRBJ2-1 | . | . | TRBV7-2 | TGTGCCAGCAGCCCAGTGGTGTGGGCACCTGAACAGTTCTTC | CASSPVVWAPEQFF
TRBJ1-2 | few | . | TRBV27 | TGTGCCAGCAGTTTATATACCCCGCTACGGGCGCTGGATGGCTACACCTTC | CASSLYTPLRALDGYTF
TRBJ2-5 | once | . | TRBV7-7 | TGTGCCAGCAGCTTAACTGGGACCGTGGAGACCCAGTACTTC | CASSLTGTVETQYF
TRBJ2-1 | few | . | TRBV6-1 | TGTGCCAGCAGTGAAAGTCTTAGCTCCTACAATGAGCAGTTCTTC | CASSESLSSYNEQFF
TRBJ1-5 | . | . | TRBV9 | TGTGCCAGCAAGAGAGGGGGTCCAAGCAATCAGCCCCAGCATTTT | CASKRGGPSNQPQHF
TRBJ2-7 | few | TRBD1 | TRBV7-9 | TGTGCCAGCAGCATCGGGGACAGGGCACACGAGCAGTACTTC | CASSIGDRAHEQYF
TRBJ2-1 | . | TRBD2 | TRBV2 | TGTGCCAGCAGTCACCGGACTAGCGGGGGGGTGTTCTACAATGAGCAGTTCTTC | CASSHRTSGGVFYNEQFF
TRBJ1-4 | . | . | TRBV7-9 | TGTGCCAGCAGCTTATGGACGCAGGGAGAACTGTTTTTT | CASSLWTQGELFF